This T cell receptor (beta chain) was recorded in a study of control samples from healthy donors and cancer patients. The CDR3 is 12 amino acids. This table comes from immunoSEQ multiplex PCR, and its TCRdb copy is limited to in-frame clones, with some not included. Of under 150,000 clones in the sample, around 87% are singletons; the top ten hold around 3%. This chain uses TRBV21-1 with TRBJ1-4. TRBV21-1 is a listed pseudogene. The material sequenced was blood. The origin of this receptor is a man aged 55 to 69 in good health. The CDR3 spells CASRVGNEKLFF. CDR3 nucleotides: TGTGCCAGCAGGGTTGGTAATGAAAAACTGTTTTTT.